One sample yielded the 9 T cell receptor beta chains listed below, sequenced in a study of T cells after yellow fever vaccination. TCRdb called the 5' RACE reads again in MiXCR, with one record for every CDR3 protein. The sample yields about 180,000 distinct CDR3 sequences, 6.2% seen once. The sample was CD4+ T cells sorted from PBMCs, taken on the day of the first yellow fever vaccination. All receptors derive from a man younger than 30 who received the YFV17D yellow fever vaccine.

Ten or more counts support this clonotype. The chain couples TRBV5-5 to TRBJ2-7; no firm D call. V dropped 4 bases and J dropped 0 bases, with 23 bases sitting between them. CDR1 is SGHKS and CDR2 is YYEKEE in the germline V gene (reference sequence). The CDR3 contains 18 residues. The CDR3 loop reads CASSLVFASARNSYEQYV. CDR3 in DNA: TGTGCCAGCAGCCTGGTTTTTGCGTCGGCTAGGAACTCCTACGAGCAGTACGTC.

This clonotype has ten or more counts. The rearrangement joins TRBV9 to TRBJ2-5, with 9 positions matching TRBD2. The V segment lost 0 bases and the J segment 1 base; nucleotides outside the gene matches: 7. The length of the CDR3 is 17 residues. Germline-derived CDR1 and CDR2 are SGDLS and YYNGEE. CDR3 DNA: TGTGCCAGCAGCGTAGGTGTAACTAGCGGGTCCCAAGAGACCCAGTACTTC. Encoded protein: CASSVGVTSGSQETQYF.

This clonotype was observed at least ten times. This sequence joins TRBV18 and TRBJ2-5; D remains ambiguous. Trimming took off 3 bases at V and 5 bases at J, with 7 bases between the two ends. The germline V gene has CDR1 KGHSH and CDR2 LQKENI. The CDR3 is 12 amino acids. This CDR3 is CASSPVDETQYF. The CDR3 nucleotides are TGTGCCAGCTCACCGGTTGACGAGACCCAGTACTTC.

This sequence joins TRBV11-2 and TRBJ2-5; 7 bases align to TRBD2. The CDR3 contains 16 residues. Per the germline V gene, CDR1 is SGHAT and CDR2 is FQNNGV. V shed 5 bases and J 0 bases; nucleotides not matched to a gene: 9. The chain's CDR3 is CASSPPSGWYQETQYF. The CDR3, as DNA: TGTGCCAGCAGCCCACCTAGCGGTTGGTACCAAGAGACCCAGTACTTC.

A few counts support this clonotype. V gene TRBV6-1 combines with J gene TRBJ1-1; 7 nucleotides match TRBD1. With V trimmed by 7 bases and J by 0 bases, 5 bases remained unmatched. The germline V gene has CDR1 MNHNS and CDR2 SASEGT. This CDR3 has 14 residues. CDR3 region: CASTTDRVNTEAFF. In DNA form, the CDR3 reads TGTGCCAGCACTACCGACAGGGTGAACACTGAAGCTTTCTTT.

The chain couples TRBV20-1 to TRBJ1-5; perhaps TRBD1 as D (5 bases). Trimming left V 0 bases short and J 2 bases short, with 14 bases between. The CDR3 length is 16 residues. Germline loops: CDR1 DFQATT, CDR2 SNEGSKA (reference sequence). The CDR3 region has the DNA TGCAGTGCTAGAGACTCTGACAGCCGGCGCAATCAGCCCCAGCATTTT. This sequence encodes CSARDSDSRRNQPQHF.

This clonotype was detected many times. The chain joins TRBV25-1 to TRBJ2-2; 8 positions match TRBD1. This CDR3 comprises 14 residues. Trimming at V came to 4 bases and at J to 5 bases, leaving 3 bases not matched to a gene. Germline loops: CDR1 MGHDK, CDR2 SYGVNS. The CDR3 nucleotides read TGTGCCAGCAGTGGGACAGGGCGAACCGGGGAGCTGTTTTTT. It is translated as CASSGTGRTGELFF. Looking up the rest from reference TRBV25-1 and TRBJ2-2 gives the full variable domain: EADIYQTPRYLVIGTGKKITLECSQTMGHDKMYWYQQDPGMELHLIHYSYGVNSTEKGDLSSESTVSRIRTEHFPLTLESARPSHTSQYLCASSGTGRTGELFFGEGSRLTVL.

This clonotype occurred a few times. The chain has TRBV4-1 and TRBJ2-1; D is unresolved. The CDR3 runs to 17 residues. The V gene's germline CDR1 is MGHRA and CDR2 YSYEKL. With 4 bases removed from V and 2 bases from J, the gap between germline ends came to 18 bases. CDR3 protein: CASSPHPALIPYNEQFF. CDR3 DNA: TGCGCCAGCAGCCCCCACCCGGCTCTTATCCCCTACAATGAGCAGTTCTTC.

At least ten counts were recorded for this clonotype. This chain joins TRBV5-1 and TRBJ2-5; D gene uncertain. V was pared by 3 bases and J by 5 bases, with 8 bases between. The CDR3 is 12 amino acids. Per the germline V gene, CDR1 is SGHRS and CDR2 is YFSETQ. CDR3 sequence: CASSYTKETQYF. For the CDR3, the DNA is TGCGCCAGCAGCTACACTAAGGAGACCCAGTACTTC. Together with reference TRBV5-1 and TRBJ2-5, the CDR3 gives the full variable domain: KAGVTQTPRYLIKTRGQQVTLSCSPISGHRSVSWYQQTPGQGLQFLFEYFSETQRNKGNFPGRFSGRQFSNSRSEMNVSTLELGDSALYLCASSYTKETQYFGPGTRLLVL.